Below are 27 T cell receptor beta chains sequenced from a single sample in a study of CD8+ T cells in alopecia areata. Sequencing relied on a cDNA template that was reverse transcribed from extracted RNA. TCRdb's table, derived via immunoSEQ multiplex PCR, lists solely in-frame clones and lacks some. The table lists approximately 120,000 clones, around 63% of them singletons, with 4.5% to 6% in the top ten. The sample's treatment: oral pan-JAK inhibitor, 5-10 mg twice daily. Sequencing was performed on CD4+ T cells sorted from blood, taken at week 4, from a patient treated with tofacitinib. The receptor set was obtained from a human donor with alopecia areata.

This clone was counted once. In nucleotides, the CDR3 is TGTGCCAGCAGTGAAGAGGGACAAGAGACCCAGTACTTC. As protein: CASSEEGQETQYF. V gene TRBV2 combines with J gene TRBJ2-5; D uncertain. V was shortened by 1 base and J by 2 bases, with 5 bases between the two germline ends. Germline values: CDR1 SNHLY, CDR2 FYNNEI. This CDR3 region has 13 residues.

The J gene is TRBJ2-1, the V gene TRBV9; 12 nucleotides align to TRBD2. V shed 3 bases and J 4 bases; nucleotides not matched to a gene: 2. Germline lookup yields CDR1 SGDLS and CDR2 YYNGEE. CDR3 size: 15 residues. The CDR3 region has the DNA TGTGCCAGCAGCGCGACTAGCGGGAGTTACAATGAGCAGTTCTTC. This encodes CASSATSGSYNEQFF. Supplemented by reference TRBV9 and TRBJ2-1, the full variable domain reads DSGVTQTPKHLITATGQRVTLRCSPRSGDLSVYWYQQSLDQGLQFLIQYYNGEERAKGNILERFSAQQFPDLHSELNLSSLELGDSALYFCASSATSGSYNEQFFGPGTRLTVL.

The chain links TRBV7-3 to TRBJ2-2, with unresolved D. The CDR3 sequence is 13 residues long. The germline V gene has CDR1 SGHTA and CDR2 FQGTGA. The ends were cut back, 1 base at V and 4 bases at J, with 4 bases in the middle. DNA of the CDR3: TGTGCCAGCAGCTTAATACGCACCGGGGAGCTGTTTTTT. Translation gives CASSLIRTGELFF.

This clone has just a few counts. V gene TRBV25-1 combines with J gene TRBJ2-1, with 10 bases lining up with TRBD1. Germline CDR1 and CDR2: MGHDK and SYGVNS. V shed 2 bases and J 5 bases; nucleotides not matched to a gene: 12. The CDR3 runs 18 residues. The CDR3 DNA sequence: TGTGCCAGCAGTGAACCCTCGCTCCGGGACAGGGGTGACAATGAGCAGTTCTTC. Translated: CASSEPSLRDRGDNEQFF.

The V gene is TRBV14, the J gene TRBJ1-1; no clear D gene. Germline V lookup: CDR1 SGHDN, CDR2 FVKESK. The V end was cut by 4 bases, the J end by 3 bases, with 18 bases between. The length of the CDR3 is 16 residues. For the CDR3, the DNA is TGTGCCAGCAGCCGACCCATGATGGTAGGCGACACTGAAGCTTTCTTT. Amino acids: CASSRPMMVGDTEAFF.

This clone was observed a handful of times. The germline gene is not matched at one end of the junction; a read error may be the cause. This sequence joins TRBV5-1 and TRBJ1-6; D gene unclear. CDR1 and CDR2 from the germline V gene are SGHRS and YFSETQ. The CDR3 extends over 13 amino acids. CDR3 in DNA: TGTGCCAGCAGCTTGGAAGGCCGCCGGGCCCTCCACTTT. Translated, it gives CASSLEGRRALHF.

This clone was seen a few times. This chain connects TRBV18 to TRBJ2-5; TRBD2 might be the D (6 bases). Germline V gene sequence: CDR1 KGHSH, CDR2 LQKENI. The CDR3 extends over 12 amino acids. V shed 5 bases and J shed 5 bases, with 9 bases lying between them. The CDR3 DNA is TGTGCCAGCTCAGATGCGGGGGAGACCCAGTACTTC. Translated: CASSDAGETQYF.

This clone has only one observation. The chain links TRBV10-3 to TRBJ2-7; D is unresolved. Trimming took off 5 bases at V and 1 base at J, with 3 bases between the two ends. Per the germline V gene, CDR1 is ENHRY and CDR2 is SYGVKD. CDR3 length: 11 residues. CDR3 region: CAISHSYEQYF. CDR3 in DNA: TGTGCCATCAGTCATTCCTACGAGCAGTACTTC.

This sequence joins TRBV11-2 and TRBJ2-4, with TRBD1 identical over 9 bases. Germline V CDR1 and CDR2: SGHAT, FQNNGV. The length of the CDR3 is 16 residues. V shed 7 bases and J 7 bases; nucleotides not matched to a gene: 14. The CDR3, as DNA: TGTGCCAGCAACTCCAGGGCACGGACAGGGGATAACATTCAGTACTTC. Its protein is CASNSRARTGDNIQYF.

This chain links TRBV7-2 with TRBJ2-5, with TRBD2 identical over 11 bases. The CDR3 contains 15 residues. Trimming removed 3 bases from V and 5 bases from J; junction bases left unmatched: 5. Germline V CDR1 and CDR2: SGHTA, FQGNSA. CDR3 DNA sequence: TGTGCCAGCAGCTTTAGCGGGGGGGCCCCGGAGACCCAGTACTTC. The encoded protein is CASSFSGGAPETQYF.

This rearrangement joins TRBV28 to TRBJ2-7, with 8 bases matching TRBD2. The CDR3 runs 13 residues. CDR1 is MDHEN, CDR2 SYDVKM, per germline. Trimming took 4 bases from V and 2 from J; bases not matched to a gene: 1. The CDR3 is CASSSGGTYEQYF. In DNA form, the CDR3 reads TGTGCCAGCAGTTCGGGGGGGACCTACGAGCAGTACTTC. Drawing the rest from reference TRBV28 and TRBJ2-7, the complete variable domain is DVKVTQSSRYLVKRTGEKVFLECVQDMDHENMFWYRQDPGLGLRLIYFSYDVKMKEKGDIPEGYSVSREKKERFSLILESASTNQTSMYLCASSSGGTYEQYFGPGTRLTVT.

The V call is TRBV20-1, the J call TRBJ2-5; no definite D call. The CDR3 contains 11 residues. Germline V gives CDR1 DFQATT, CDR2 SNEGSKA (reference sequence). Between the trimmed V and J ends, which lost 5 bases and 3 bases, there was a span of 7 bases. This CDR3 is CSAPTKETQYF. CDR3 nucleotides: TGCAGTGCTCCTACAAAAGAGACCCAGTACTTC.

V usage is TRBV7-9 and J usage is TRBJ1-5; D is perhaps TRBD1 (5 bases). The CDR3 runs to 15 residues. Between the trimmed V and J ends, which lost 5 bases and 3 bases, there was a span of 14 bases. Germline CDR1 and CDR2: SEHNR and FQNEAQ (reference sequence). CDR3 nucleotide sequence: TGTGCCAGCAGCCCAAGTGCAGGGCCCAATCAGCCCCAGCATTTT. Translation gives CASSPSAGPNQPQHF.

As for this clone: Other DNA sequences in this sample translate to the same CDR3. The chain joins TRBV29-1 to TRBJ1-1; 7 bases fit TRBD1. V shed 6 bases and J 2 bases; nucleotides not matched to a gene: 3. There are 12 residues in the CDR3. The germline V gene has CDR1 SQVTM and CDR2 ANQGSEA. CDR3 protein: CSVGQVNTEAFF. The CDR3 DNA reads TGCAGCGTCGGACAGGTCAACACTGAAGCTTTCTTT.

V and J are TRBV7-6 and TRBJ2-2; 7 bases map to TRBD2. This CDR3 is 15 amino acids long. V was clipped by 5 bases and J by 6 bases; unmatched bases: 9. The V gene's germline CDR1 is SGHVS and CDR2 FNYEAQ. CDR3 region: CASSPDHSGPGELFF. The DNA of the CDR3 is TGTGCCAGCAGCCCCGATCATAGCGGGCCCGGGGAGCTGTTTTTT.

This sequence joins TRBV30 and TRBJ2-2; D is unresolved. Trimming shortened V by 0 bases and J by 4 bases, and 3 bases separated the two germline ends. The CDR3 is 12 amino acids. Germline CDR1 and CDR2: GTSNPN and SVGIG (reference sequence). The CDR3 protein is CAWSVPTGELFF. Here the CDR3 DNA reads TGTGCCTGGAGTGTCCCCACCGGGGAGCTGTTTTTT.

Here the CDR3 DNA reads TGTGCCAGCAGCGGCGATTGGGGGTTGGGTGCTGGGGCCAACGTCCTGACTTTC. This sequence encodes CASSGDWGLGAGANVLTF. The V call is TRBV9, the J call TRBJ2-6; D may correspond to TRBD1 or TRBD2 (5 bases each). Germline lookup yields CDR1 SGDLS and CDR2 YYNGEE. Trimming removed 3 bases from V and 2 bases from J, with 18 bases in between. The CDR3 consists of 18 residues. The full variable domain, in which reference TRBV9 and TRBJ2-6 provide the parts outside the CDR3, is DSGVTQTPKHLITATGQRVTLRCSPRSGDLSVYWYQQSLDQGLQFLIQYYNGEERAKGNILERFSAQQFPDLHSELNLSSLELGDSALYFCASSGDWGLGAGANVLTFGAGSRLTVL.

The CDR3 loop is CASSLTRSSYNEQFF. The CDR3 region has the DNA TGTGCCAGCAGTTTGACGCGGAGCTCCTACAATGAGCAGTTCTTC. This chain uses TRBV27 with TRBJ2-1; D call uncertain. This CDR3 region has 15 residues. V was trimmed by 3 bases and J by 0 bases, leaving 9 bases between them. Germline loops: CDR1 MNHEY, CDR2 SMNVEV (reference sequence).

V is TRBV6-5 and J is TRBJ2-5, with D unresolved. The CDR3 totals 12 residues. Trimming removed 6 bases from V and 4 bases from J, with 9 bases in between. Germline CDR1 is MNHEY and CDR2 is SVGAGI. The CDR3 region has the DNA TGTGCCAGCAGGGGCAACGGAGAGACCCAGTACTTC. Amino acid sequence: CASRGNGETQYF.

J is TRBJ1-2 and V is TRBV30; D unresolved. V dropped 2 bases and J dropped 6 bases, with 16 bases sitting between them. The germline V gene has CDR1 GTSNPN and CDR2 SVGIG (reference sequence). The CDR3 is 14 amino acids. The CDR3 loop reads CAWSLLSGINGYTF. The DNA of the CDR3 is TGTGCCTGGAGTTTACTTTCGGGGATAAATGGCTACACCTTC.

The chain uses TRBV28 and TRBJ2-7, with 7 nucleotides matching TRBD2. With 2 bases clipped from V and 3 bases from J, the junction kept 4 bases outside the gene matches. The CDR3 is 14 amino acids. Looked up from germline, CDR1 is MDHEN and CDR2 is SYDVKM. CDR3 protein: CASSLPGGDYEQYF. The CDR3 DNA sequence: TGTGCCAGCAGTTTACCGGGAGGTGACTACGAGCAGTACTTC. Full variable domain (outside the CDR3, taken from reference TRBV28 and TRBJ2-7): DVKVTQSSRYLVKRTGEKVFLECVQDMDHENMFWYRQDPGLGLRLIYFSYDVKMKEKGDIPEGYSVSREKKERFSLILESASTNQTSMYLCASSLPGGDYEQYFGPGTRLTVT.

There are a few counts of this clone. This chain uses TRBV12-5 with TRBJ1-1, with D uncertain. Per the germline V gene, CDR1 is LGHNT and CDR2 is FRNRAP. Trimming took off 6 bases at V and 5 bases at J, with 13 bases between the two ends. The CDR3 contains 13 residues. CDR3 amino acids: CASGAGPTTEAFF. The CDR3 DNA sequence: TGTGCTAGTGGCGCCGGACCGACGACTGAAGCTTTCTTT.

The V gene is TRBV29-1, the J gene TRBJ2-1; 12 bases align to TRBD2. This CDR3 region has 13 residues. Germline V lookup: CDR1 SQVTM, CDR2 ANQGSEA. CDR3 in DNA: TGCACCACGTCTAGCGGGGGGGTCAATGAGCAGTTCTTC. As protein: CTTSSGGVNEQFF.

V is TRBV4-1 and J is TRBJ1-2, with 9 bases fitting TRBD1. The CDR3 is 14 residues long. Trimming removed 0 bases from V and 8 bases from J; junction bases left unmatched: 4. CDR1 MGHRA and CDR2 YSYEKL come from the germline V gene. The CDR3 is CASSQDGTGTGYTF. The CDR3, as DNA: TGCGCCAGCAGCCAAGATGGGACAGGGACCGGCTACACCTTC.

V usage is TRBV7-9 and J usage is TRBJ1-2, with TRBD1 as a possible D gene (5 bases). Per germline, CDR1 SEHNR and CDR2 FQNEAQ (reference sequence). The germline V and J ends were trimmed by 5 bases and 3 bases, with 19 bases remaining between them. The CDR3 spans 16 residues. This CDR3 reads CASSPSGGGDDYGYTF. The CDR3 nucleotides are TGTGCCAGCAGCCCCTCAGGCGGGGGAGATGACTATGGCTACACCTTC.

The rearrangement joins TRBV5-6 to TRBJ1-2; 10 bases are shared with TRBD1. CDR3 length equals 16 residues. The trim removed 4 bases at V and 4 bases at J, leaving 10 bases unmatched. CDR1 SGHDT and CDR2 YYEEEE come from the germline V gene. CDR3 protein: CASSRGRDRGFYGYTF. CDR3 in DNA: TGTGCCAGCAGCCGAGGACGGGACAGGGGATTCTATGGCTACACCTTC.

The CDR3 region is CASSVGPAEDRSSGANVLTF. The CDR3 coding sequence is TGTGCCAGCAGCGTAGGTCCCGCGGAGGACAGAAGCTCTGGGGCCAACGTCCTGACTTTC. This sequence joins TRBV9 and TRBJ2-6; D might be TRBD1 (6 bases). Per the germline V gene, CDR1 is SGDLS and CDR2 is YYNGEE. V was pared by 0 bases and J by 0 bases, with 19 bases between. This CDR3 has 20 amino acids.